These T cell receptor beta chains were read from a single sample in a study of blood T cell repertoires in COVID-19. Assay: immunoSEQ multiplex PCR; the TCRdb copy retains only in-frame clones and omits some. The data show 150,000 to 180,000 clones, 75% to 90% seen once. Specimen: peripheral blood. These receptor sequences come from a woman between 65 and 79 years old with acute or convalescent COVID-19. The CDR3 runs from the conserved cysteine through the conserved F or W. The D gene is left open where the match is weak. Clone size appears in some rows only: once, few, many, or a class for an expanded clone.

v_gene	abundance	d_gene	j_gene	CDR3aa	CDR3nt
TRBV7-9	few	-	TRBJ1-4	CASSLERNREKLFF	TGTGCCAGCAGCTTAGAACGTAACAGGGAAAAACTGTTTTTT
TRBV25-1	once	TRBD1	TRBJ1-6	CASSGDRSSYNSPLHF	TGTGCCAGCAGTGGGGACAGGAGCTCCTATAATTCACCCCTCCACTTT
TRBV24-1	-	-	TRBJ1-2	CATSVTQGNGYTF	TGTGCCACCAGTGTCACACAGGGTAATGGCTACACCTTC
TRBV19	-	-	TRBJ2-7	CASSIVGGGEQYF	TGTGCCAGTAGTATAGTAGGCGGCGGCGAGCAGTACTTC
TRBV9	few	-	TRBJ1-3	CASSENAGFSGNTIYF	TGTGCCAGCAGCGAGAACGCGGGATTCTCTGGAAACACCATATATTTT
TRBV2	-	TRBD1	TRBJ2-1	CASNRDSMYNEQFF	TGTGCCAGCAACCGGGACAGTATGTACAATGAGCAGTTCTTC
TRBV28	-	TRBD1	TRBJ1-2	CATSDRGRPYGYTF	TGTGCCACCTCCGACAGGGGGCGCCCCTATGGCTACACCTTC
TRBV6-6	-	TRBD1	TRBJ2-7	CASRMGQSYEQYF	TGTGCCAGCAGGATGGGACAGTCCTACGAGCAGTACTTC
TRBV5-6	-	TRBD2	TRBJ2-3	CASSIAGAIADTQYF	TGTGCCAGCAGCATAGCGGGGGCCATTGCAGATACGCAGTATTTT
TRBV12-3/TRBV12-4	-	-	TRBJ2-7	CASSHSSYEQYF	TGTGCCAGCAGTCACAGTTCCTACGAGCAGTACTTC
TRBV28	-	TRBD1	TRBJ1-5	CASSFTPDRGLLNQPQHF	TGTGCCAGCAGTTTCACTCCGGACAGGGGGCTGCTTAATCAGCCCCAGCATTTT
TRBV7-2	-	-	TRBJ1-5	CASSLVAGPNQPQHF	TGTGCCAGCAGCTTAGTGGCAGGGCCGAATCAGCCCCAGCATTTT
TRBV5-1	-	-	TRBJ2-2	CASFGGYYTGELFF	TGCGCCAGCTTCGGGGGATATTACACCGGGGAGCTGTTTTTT
TRBV18	-	TRBD1	TRBJ1-4	CASSPGTGVVLEKEKLFF	TGTGCCAGCTCACCAGGGACAGGGGTTGTATTGGAGAAGGAAAAACTGTTTTTT
TRBV15	-	TRBD1	TRBJ2-2	CATSPRDRGLAGELFF	TGTGCCACCAGCCCCCGGGACAGGGGGCTAGCCGGGGAGCTGTTTTTT
TRBV27	-	-	TRBJ1-4	CASSLYSTATNEKLFF	TGTGCCAGCAGTTTATATTCGACTGCAACTAATGAAAAACTGTTTTTT
TRBV5-4	-	TRBD2	TRBJ2-5	CASSSTSAETQYF	TGTGCCAGCAGCTCTACTAGCGCGGAGACCCAGTACTTC
TRBV2	-	-	TRBJ2-7	CASSGSGLYEQYF	TGTGCCAGCAGTGGCAGCGGGCTCTACGAGCAGTACTTC
TRBV9	-	TRBD1	TRBJ1-4	CASSAGTGNEKLFF	TGTGCCAGCAGCGCAGGGACAGGGAATGAAAAACTGTTTTTT
TRBV30	-	-	TRBJ2-2	CAWSVLWGRTGELFF	TGTGCCTGGAGTGTATTGTGGGGCCGTACCGGGGAGCTGTTTTTT
TRBV3-1/TRBV3-2	-	TRBD1	TRBJ2-7	CASSQDQGTGGREQYF	TGTGCCAGCAGCCAAGATCAAGGGACAGGGGGACGGGAGCAGTACTTC
TRBV4-3	-	-	TRBJ1-2	CASSQDTGGSGYTF	TGCGCCAGCAGCCAAGATACGGGCGGGAGTGGCTACACCTTC
TRBV5-1	once	-	TRBJ2-2	CASSQESTDANTGELFF	TGCGCCAGCAGTCAGGAATCGACAGACGCGAACACCGGGGAGCTGTTTTTT
TRBV3-1/TRBV3-2	-	-	TRBJ1-1	CASSQGHNMNTEAFF	TGTGCCAGCAGCCAAGGACACAACATGAACACTGAAGCTTTCTTT
TRBV5-6	-	-	TRBJ2-7	CASSLVSGLSYEQYF	TGTGCCAGCAGCTTGGTAAGCGGGCTTTCCTACGAGCAGTACTTC
TRBV6-5	-	TRBD2	TRBJ2-2	CASRDGGDWGELFF	TGTGCCAGCAGAGACGGGGGGGATTGGGGGGAGCTGTTTTTT
TRBV4-2	-	TRBD2	TRBJ2-7	CASSPSGGGRSYEQYF	TGTGCCAGCAGCCCGTCGGGGGGGGGCCGCTCCTACGAGCAGTACTTC
TRBV6-2/TRBV6-3	-	-	TRBJ1-2	CASSYPPGHHNYGYTF	TGTGCCAGCAGTTATCCTCCGGGACACCATAACTATGGCTACACCTTC
TRBV7-9	-	TRBD2	TRBJ2-1	CASSRGGAAYNEQFF	TGTGCCAGCAGCCGCGGGGGGGCCGCCTACAATGAGCAGTTCTTC
TRBV27	-	TRBD1	TRBJ1-1	CASSSMTGGNTEAFF	TGTGCCAGCAGTTCCATGACAGGGGGCAACACTGAAGCTTTCTTT
TRBV3-1/TRBV3-2	-	TRBD1	TRBJ1-3	CASSQQDRRRGNTIYF	TGTGCCAGCAGCCAACAGGACAGGCGTCGTGGAAACACCATATATTTT
TRBV15	once	-	TRBJ2-6	CATSRSRVSSGANVLTF	TGTGCCACCAGCAGAAGCAGGGTCAGCTCTGGGGCCAACGTCCTGACTTTC
TRBV30	-	-	TRBJ1-6	CAWSPLFNGSPLHF	TGTGCCTGGAGTCCTCTTTTCAACGGTTCACCCCTCCACTTT
TRBV6-5	-	TRBD1	TRBJ2-1	CASSPGTGFVEQFF	TGTGCCAGCAGTCCCGGGACAGGGTTCGTTGAGCAGTTCTTC
TRBV7-2	-	TRBD1	TRBJ2-2	CASSLVDRRELFF	TGTGCCAGCAGCTTAGTGGACAGGCGGGAGCTGTTTTTT
TRBV7-2	-	TRBD1	TRBJ2-7	CASSFGQGAARPYEQYF	TGTGCCAGCAGCTTCGGACAGGGGGCCGCCCGCCCCTACGAGCAGTACTTC
TRBV5-6	-	TRBD1	TRBJ2-3	CASSLLGTGGTDTQYF	TGTGCCAGCAGCTTGTTAGGGACAGGAGGGACAGATACGCAGTATTTT
TRBV6-2/TRBV6-3	once	-	TRBJ1-5	CASSILQDGASNQPQHF	TGTGCCAGCAGTATCCTCCAGGATGGGGCTAGCAATCAGCCCCAGCATTTT
TRBV6-6	-	-	TRBJ1-5	CASSSQGPQPQHF	TGTGCCAGCAGTTCGCAGGGGCCTCAGCCCCAGCATTTT
TRBV6-5	-	TRBD1	TRBJ1-4	CASRGGTGSEKLFF	TGTGCCAGCAGGGGCGGGACAGGGAGTGAAAAACTGTTTTTT
TRBV18	-	TRBD2	TRBJ2-5	CASSTTSGGSKETQYF	TGTGCCAGCTCAACGACTAGCGGGGGTTCCAAAGAGACCCAGTACTTC
TRBV5-1	-	TRBD1	TRBJ1-6	CASSLQGTGNSPLHF	TGCGCCAGCAGCTTGCAGGGGACAGGTAATTCACCCCTCCACTTT
TRBV27	-	TRBD1	TRBJ1-4	CASSLSGTGHEKLFF	TGTGCCAGCAGTTTAAGTGGGACAGGGCATGAAAAACTGTTTTTT
TRBV18	-	TRBD1	TRBJ1-1	CASSPGTGVRETEAFF	TGTGCCAGCTCACCAGGGACAGGGGTACGTGAAACTGAAGCTTTCTTT
TRBV3-1/TRBV3-2	-	TRBD1	TRBJ1-1	CASSQVVGQGGTEAFF	TGTGCCAGCAGCCAAGTGGTGGGACAGGGTGGAACTGAAGCTTTCTTT
TRBV19	-	TRBD1	TRBJ2-6	CASNRYPTGNSGANVLTF	TGTGCCAGTAACCGTTATCCGACAGGGAACTCTGGGGCCAACGTCCTGACTTTC
TRBV5-8	-	TRBD1	TRBJ1-2	CASSRDRVHGYTF	TGTGCCAGCAGCCGGGACAGGGTACATGGCTACACCTTC
TRBV5-1	-	TRBD1	TRBJ1-2	CASSLGTGSYGYTF	TGCGCCAGCAGCTTGGGGACAGGCAGCTATGGCTACACCTTC
TRBV4-3	-	-	TRBJ2-7	CASSQEVGYEQYF	TGCGCCAGCAGCCAAGAAGTCGGCTACGAGCAGTACTTC
TRBV11-3	-	-	TRBJ1-2	CASSSTTGKENGYTF	TGTGCCAGCAGCTCCACTACAGGGAAGGAGAATGGCTACACCTTC
TRBV27	-	-	TRBJ1-1	CASQSGDTTEAFF	TGTGCCAGCCAATCAGGGGATACCACTGAAGCTTTCTTT
TRBV18	-	-	TRBJ2-1	CASSALEGYNEQFF	TGTGCCAGCTCAGCTCTGGAGGGATACAATGAGCAGTTCTTC
TRBV9	-	TRBD1	TRBJ1-2	CASSGGQGARYGYTF	TGTGCCAGCAGCGGTGGACAGGGGGCGCGGTATGGCTACACCTTC
TRBV30	once	-	TRBJ2-2	CAWSVTSGELFF	TGTGCCTGGAGTGTAACGAGCGGGGAGCTGTTTTTT